This T cell receptor beta chain was sequenced for a study of blood T cell repertoires in COVID-19. In the study overall: In each case, the material was cDNA or gDNA derived from T cells, B-cell-depleted T cells, or PBMCs.

Profiling relied on immunoSEQ multiplex PCR, and the TCRdb table lists in-frame clones only, not all of them. The sample carries more than 100,000 clones, 87% recorded once. Looked up from germline, CDR1 is MRHNA and CDR2 is SNTAGT. This CDR3 region has 16 residues. The germline V and J ends were trimmed by 0 bases and 0 bases, with 12 bases remaining between them. The sequence came from a man aged 50-59 years in a cohort sampled during active COVID-19. This chain connects TRBV6-4 to TRBJ2-7; D possibly corresponds to TRBD1 (6 bases). Sequenced input: peripheral blood. CDR3 DNA: TGTGCCAGCAGTGACTCAAGGACAGCGAGCTCCTACGAGCAGTACGTC. Its protein product is CASSDSRTASSYEQYV.